One and the same sample provided the 25 T cell receptor beta chains below, sequenced in a study of blood T cell repertoires in COVID-19 (dated by TCRdb to 2018 to 2020). The library was generated by the immunoSEQ multiplex PCR assay. This immuneACCESS table, as held by TCRdb, lists in-frame sequences with V and J called but not all clones. Of the missing ones, under half trace to an unresolved V gene in checked studies; the others have no known cause. This sample has about 160,000 clones in its table, and approximately 83% of those were observed once. The leading ten clones occupy 3% to 4% of the sample. Material for sequencing was peripheral blood. The receptors derive from a man in his 70s with acute or convalescent COVID-19.

This clone appeared once. CDR3 nucleotide sequence: TGTGCCAGCAGCACACCCACAGGGGAGAGCTCCTACAATGAGCAGTTCTTC. Protein sequence: CASSTPTGESSYNEQFF. The chain has TRBV7-6 and TRBJ2-1, with 7 bases fitting TRBD1. Trimming removed 5 bases from V and 0 bases from J; junction bases left unmatched: 10. This CDR3 comprises 17 residues. Germline CDR1 SGHVS, CDR2 FNYEAQ.

This clone was counted between two and nine times. The genes are TRBV2 and TRBJ2-3, with a tentative D call TRBD1 (6 bases). V was cut by 6 bases and J by 4 bases, with 17 bases left in between. The CDR3 has 15 residues. Germline CDR1 is SNHLY and CDR2 is FYNNEI. This chain's CDR3 is CASSAHSGEADTQYF. The CDR3 nucleotides read TGTGCCAGCAGCGCACACTCAGGGGAAGCAGATACGCAGTATTTT. Supplemented by reference TRBV2 and TRBJ2-3, the full variable domain reads EPEVTQTPSHQVTQMGQEVILRCVPISNHLYFYWYRQILGQKVEFLVSFYNNEISEKSEIFDDQFSVERPDGSNFTLKIRSTKLEDSAMYFCASSAHSGEADTQYFGPGTRLTVL.

The chain has TRBV11-2 and TRBJ1-5; D perhaps matches TRBD1 (5 bases). The CDR3 contains 13 residues. V lost 3 bases and J lost 7, with 10 bases in between. The germline gives CDR1 SGHAT, CDR2 FQNNGV. The CDR3 nucleotides are TGTGCCAGCAGCTTCGACAGCCGACAGCCCCAGCATTTT. Residues: CASSFDSRQPQHF.

This clone was seen once. The rearrangement links TRBV28 to TRBJ2-6; the match to TRBD1 covers 7 bases. Germline V CDR1 and CDR2: MDHEN, SYDVKM. Trimming cost V 5 bases and J 2 bases; bases outside gene matches: 6. The CDR3 totals 16 residues. Written as DNA, the CDR3 is TGTGCCAGCAGTCCTCGGCAGGGGGCTGGGGCCAACGTCCTGACTTTC. This gives the protein CASSPRQGAGANVLTF.

This chain links TRBV7-2 with TRBJ2-7; maybe TRBD1 (6 bases). There are 14 residues in the CDR3. CDR1 is SGHTA and CDR2 is FQGNSA in the germline V gene. V dropped 7 bases and J dropped 1 base, with 14 bases sitting between them. The CDR3 sequence is CASTPSTGSYEQYF. Here the CDR3 DNA reads TGTGCCAGCACCCCATCGACAGGTTCCTACGAGCAGTACTTC.

The gene calls are TRBV6-5 and TRBJ2-5; D uncertain. This CDR3 comprises 13 residues. Germline V gene lookup returns CDR1 MNHEY and CDR2 SVGAGI. Trimming cost V 6 bases and J 2 bases, with 10 bases left between them. The CDR3, as DNA: TGTGCCAGCAGGGCAGACGGGCAAGAGACCCAGTACTTC. This sequence encodes CASRADGQETQYF.

In its sample, this clone was seen once. The rearrangement links TRBV18 to TRBJ2-3, with D possibly TRBD2 on 5 matching bases. Trimming pared 2 bases from V and 2 bases from J, leaving 14 bases between. Germline V lookup: CDR1 KGHSH, CDR2 LQKENI. The CDR3 extends over 16 amino acids. CDR3 coding DNA: TGTGCCAGCTCACCAATCGAGGGTCCTCCCACAGATACGCAGTATTTT. Amino acid sequence: CASSPIEGPPTDTQYF.

The chain is built from TRBV10-3 and TRBJ2-7; 7 bases line up with TRBD1. Germline CDR1 and CDR2: ENHRY and SYGVKD. The V gene end was trimmed by 7 bases and the J gene end by 4 bases; junction bases not matched to a gene: 10. This CDR3 spans 14 amino acids. The CDR3 DNA sequence: TGTGCCATCAAGGACCCCGGGACAGTTTACGAGCAGTACTTC. It yields the protein CAIKDPGTVYEQYF.

The CDR3 nucleotides are TGTGCCAGCAGGATCCGTCGGGACAGGGCCTACAATGAGCAGTTCTTC. Translated: CASRIRRDRAYNEQFF. The V and J genes are TRBV27 and TRBJ2-1; 9 bases are shared with TRBD1. CDR1 MNHEY and CDR2 SMNVEV come from the germline V gene (reference sequence). Trimming took 6 bases from V and 2 from J; bases not matched to a gene: 8. The CDR3 is 16 residues long.

V and J are TRBV25-1 and TRBJ1-1; D call uncertain. The V end lost 2 bases, the J end lost 8 bases, and 6 bases lay between the germline ends. CDR1 is MGHDK and CDR2 is SYGVNS in the germline V gene. This CDR3 contains 11 residues. Here the CDR3 reads CASSENREAFF. The CDR3, as DNA: TGTGCCAGCAGTGAAAACAGAGAAGCTTTCTTT.

The chain joins TRBV24-1 to TRBJ2-1; the match to TRBD2 covers 8 bases. Germline lookup yields CDR1 KGHDR and CDR2 SFDVKD. The V and J ends lost 5 bases and 5 bases, in that order; junction bases with no gene match: 10. The CDR3 loop spans 16 amino acids. The CDR3 region has the DNA TGTGCCACCAGTGGAGAGGCCGGGAGGGCCCACAATGAGCAGTTCTTC. Its translation is CATSGEAGRAHNEQFF.

The genes are TRBV2 and TRBJ2-2; TRBD2 is a possible D gene (6 bases). The CDR3 has 14 residues. Germline-derived CDR1 and CDR2 are SNHLY and FYNNEI. Deletions cut 7 bases from V and 4 bases from J, with 13 bases between. CDR3 coding DNA: TGTGCCAGCATGGGCAGGGAGGCCACCGGGGAGCTGTTTTTT. Translation gives CASMGREATGELFF.

V gene TRBV28 combines with J gene TRBJ1-1; 8 bases match TRBD1. V was pared by 4 bases and J by 3 bases, with 7 bases of the junction left unmatched. This CDR3 spans 15 amino acids. Germline assignment: CDR1 MDHEN and CDR2 SYDVKM. CDR3 amino acids: CASSSTGDVDTEAFF. CDR3 coding DNA: TGTGCCAGCAGTTCGACAGGGGATGTGGACACTGAAGCTTTCTTT.

V is TRBV3-1 (or the pseudogene TRBV3-2) and J is TRBJ1-1; 8 positions agree with TRBD1. CDR3 size: 15 residues. Trimming took 4 bases from V and 4 from J; bases not matched to a gene: 8. The germline CDR1 and CDR2 sequences are LGHDT and YNNKEL (reference sequence). This chain's CDR3 is CASSPYQGAVTEAFF. The CDR3 bases are TGTGCCAGCAGCCCTTACCAGGGGGCTGTCACTGAAGCTTTCTTT.

V and J are TRBV29-1 and TRBJ2-7; D might be TRBD1 (5 bases). V lost 7 bases and J lost 6, with 25 bases in between. The length of the CDR3 is 15 residues. Germline loops: CDR1 SQVTM, CDR2 ANQGSEA. The CDR3 sequence is CSAQTFTQGSREQYF. CDR3 DNA sequence: TGCAGCGCCCAAACCTTTACTCAGGGAAGTCGCGAGCAGTACTTC.

This clone was counted a single time. The chain combines TRBV2 with TRBJ2-1, with D possibly TRBD1 on 6 matching bases. The CDR3 has 15 amino acids. V was trimmed by 1 base and J by 4 bases, leaving 11 bases between them. The germline V gene encodes CDR1 SNHLY and CDR2 FYNNEI. In DNA form, the CDR3 reads TGTGCCAGCAGTGAAGATGGCCAGGGGTACAATGAGCAGTTCTTC. Translating gives CASSEDGQGYNEQFF.

The chain employs TRBV5-4 and TRBJ2-7, with D tentatively TRBD1 (6 bases). V was trimmed by 4 bases and J by 7 bases, leaving 21 bases between them. The germline V gene has CDR1 SGHNT and CDR2 YYREEE (reference sequence). CDR3 length: 15 amino acids. The CDR3 region has the DNA TGTGCCAGCAGCCCAGGCCAGGGGCCCTCGGGGGAGCAGTACTTC. Translated: CASSPGQGPSGEQYF. The complete variable domain, with remaining parts taken from reference TRBV5-4 and TRBJ2-7, reads ETGVTQSPTHLIKTRGQQVTLRCSSQSGHNTVSWYQQALGQGPQFIFQYYREEENGRGNFPPRFSGLQFPNYSSELNVNALELDDSALYLCASSPGQGPSGEQYFGPGTRLTVT.

This clone showed up just a few times. The chain uses TRBV9 and TRBJ1-3, with 7 bases lining up with TRBD1. Germline CDR1 SGDLS, CDR2 YYNGEE. The CDR3 is 16 residues long. J gave up 0 bases and V 4 bases, and 7 bases lay outside the gene matches. The CDR3 is CASSPIGDSSGNTIYF. In nucleotides, the CDR3 is TGTGCCAGCAGCCCCATCGGGGACAGCTCTGGAAACACCATATATTTT.

This chain uses TRBV6-6 with TRBJ1-6, with 7 positions matching TRBD1. Germline-derived CDR1 and CDR2 are MNHNY and SVGAGI (reference sequence). The CDR3 covers 14 residues. J was trimmed by 5 bases and V by 2 bases; bases with no gene match: 0. The CDR3 loop is CASSYGTDNSPLHF. CDR3 coding DNA: TGTGCCAGCAGTTACGGGACAGATAATTCACCCCTCCACTTT.

This chain connects TRBV19 to TRBJ2-5; D remains unclear. This CDR3 spans 11 amino acids. Germline CDR1 LNHDA, CDR2 SQIVND (reference sequence). V lost 9 bases, J lost 4 bases, and 9 bases lay in between. The chain's CDR3 is CASAVGETQYF. CDR3 DNA sequence: TGTGCCAGCGCGGTCGGAGAGACCCAGTACTTC.

Details on this clone: A much bigger clone sits one base away, suggesting this may be a read error. This sample also contains other DNA sequences that code for the same CDR3. The rearrangement uses TRBV28 and TRBJ2-7, with a possible D match to TRBD1 (6 bases). The germline V and J ends were trimmed by 4 bases and 1 base, with 11 bases remaining between them. Germline CDR1 and CDR2: MDHEN and SYDVKM. The CDR3 totals 14 residues. CDR3 sequence reads: CASSSPGQSYEQYF. The DNA of the CDR3 is TGTGCCAGCAGTTCCCCGGGACAATCCTACGAGCAGTACTTC.

This rearrangement joins TRBV6-5 to TRBJ2-3; a weak D match, TRBD1 (6 bases). Germline CDR1 MNHEY, CDR2 SVGAGI. This CDR3 is built from 11 residues. V was pared by 7 bases and J by 4 bases, with 6 bases between. For the CDR3, the DNA is TGTGCCAGCAAGGGGGCAGATACGCAGTATTTT. Protein sequence: CASKGADTQYF.

This clone was recorded only once. The V gene is TRBV19, the J gene TRBJ1-5, with a tentative D call TRBD1 (5 bases). The CDR3 spans 13 residues. Deletions cut 0 bases from V and 11 bases from J, with 11 bases between. Looked up from germline, CDR1 is LNHDA and CDR2 is SQIVND (reference sequence). The CDR3 region has the DNA TGTGCCAGTAGTATAGATCGGGGGGGGTCCCAGCATTTT. It yields the protein CASSIDRGGSQHF.

The rearrangement joins TRBV7-2 to TRBJ2-7; 7 nucleotides match TRBD1. Germline CDR1 reads SGHTA; CDR2 reads FQGNSA. The CDR3 is 12 amino acids. Trimming cost V 5 bases and J 7 bases; bases outside gene matches: 5. CDR3 loop: CASSPDRPEQYF. Written as DNA, the CDR3 is TGTGCCAGCAGCCCGGACAGGCCAGAGCAGTACTTC.

This clone was counted between two and nine times. The chain joins TRBV12-2 to TRBJ2-5; TRBD2, as called in the table, went unchecked against the DNA. TRBV12-2 is a pseudogene. This CDR3 comprises 13 residues. CDR3 nucleotides: TGTGCAAGTCGCTTACCGGGAGCGGAGACCCAGTACTTC. Protein sequence: CASRLPGAETQYF.